This TCR beta chain was recorded in a study of identical twins. Study results and limitations: The conclusions drew on cross-sectional statistical analysis instead of tracking the same donors. Out-of-frame beta sequences exhibited a weaker degree of excess twin sharing. Model-predicted out-of-frame TCR alpha sharing fell below observed values in monozygotic twins. Researchers reported excess low generation probability among twin-shared out-of-frame alpha sequences.

A remark on this clonotype: What it recognizes is unknown. A much larger clonotype is one base distant, so this may be a read error.

The CDR3 consists of 15 residues. In germline, CDR1 is LGHDT, CDR2 YNNKEL (reference sequence). TCRdb reanalysed the 5' RACE reads using MiXCR and keeps one entry per CDR3 protein. The table has about 250,000 distinct CDR3 sequences, about 8% seen once. This same sample was also taken into another study, of yellow fever vaccine responses in identical twins.

The J gene is TRBJ2-1, the V gene TRBV3-1; 10 bases line up with TRBD1. This clonotype originated in a woman aged 18-30 years in good health. Material for sequencing was CD8+ T cells sorted from blood. This chain's CDR3 is CAGSQGQGIRNEQFF. The CDR3 DNA follows: TGTGCCGGCAGCCAGGGACAGGGGATTCGGAATGAGCAGTTCTTC.